This is a list of T cell receptor beta chains from one sample in a study of vaccination and CD4 T cells after COVID-19. Their target antigens are unknown. TCRdb reanalysed the PCR reads using MiXCR and keeps one entry per CDR3 protein. Counted here are 15,000 to 20,000 distinct CDR3 sequences, 50% to 65% occurring once; the ten biggest clones make up 16%. This specimen was CD4+ T cells from blood, cultured in vitro, taken about 7 months after SARS-CoV-2 vaccination. These receptors were obtained from a human donor who had recovered from COVID-19. Both conserved end residues are part of each CDR3. A D gene is named only where the DNA matches it firmly. Not all rows give a size; the values are once, few, many and, for expanded clones, a class.

j_call | clone_size | d_call | v_call | cdr3_nt | cdr3_aa
TRBJ2-7 | few | TRBD1 | TRBV7-2 | TGTGCCAGCACGGCAGGGGGCGTCTACGAGCAGTACTTC | CASTAGGVYEQYF
TRBJ1-2 | few | . | TRBV5-4 | TGTGCCAGCAGCTTGGGGGCAGACAACTATGGCTACACCTTC | CASSLGADNYGYTF
TRBJ1-2 | once | TRBD1 | TRBV20-1 | TGCGGTGCTTCCAGGGGGCGCGAAGGCTATGGCTACACCTTC | CGASRGREGYGYTF
TRBJ2-1 | . | . | TRBV7-2 | TGTGCCAGCAGCTTAGTCGTGGCGAGAGTTAACTCCTACAATGAGCAGTTCTTC | CASSLVVARVNSYNEQFF
TRBJ2-3 | . | TRBD2 | TRBV6-5 | TGTGCCAGCAGTTACTCGATTGCGGGAGGTACAGATACGCAGTATTTT | CASSYSIAGGTDTQYF
TRBJ2-5 | . | TRBD2 | TRBV7-9 | TGTGCCAGCAGCTTACTCGCTAGCGGGAGTGGTGGGGAGACCCAGTACTTC | CASSLLASGSGGETQYF
TRBJ1-6 | few | . | TRBV27 | TGTGCCAGCAAGCCGAGACAGTATAATTCACCCCTCCACTTT | CASKPRQYNSPLHF
TRBJ2-1 | once | TRBD2 | TRBV29-1 | TGCAGCGTTGAAGTTCTAGCGGGAGTCCTGTTCTTC | CSVEVLAGVLFF
TRBJ2-3 | . | TRBD2 | TRBV7-3 | TGTGCCAGCAGCCCGACTAGCGGGGGATATCCTAGCACAGATACGCAGTATTTT | CASSPTSGGYPSTDTQYF
TRBJ1-2 | hyperexpanded | TRBD1 | TRBV6-1 | TGTGCCAGCACTATAAGGGGGCAGGCCCCTTATGGCTACACCTTC | CASTIRGQAPYGYTF
TRBJ1-1 | . | TRBD1 | TRBV5-5 | TGTGCCAGCAGCTCACTTTATCGGGACAGCAACACTGAAGCTTTCTTT | CASSSLYRDSNTEAFF
TRBJ2-1 | once | . | TRBV21-1 | TGTGCCAGCAGCAAACGTGGACCTGCTTATTCCTACAATGAGCAGTTCTTC | CASSKRGPAYSYNEQFF
TRBJ2-1 | . | TRBD2 | TRBV4-2 | TGTGCCAGCAGCCAAGACTTAGCGGGAGGGTGGAATGAGCAGTTCTTC | CASSQDLAGGWNEQFF